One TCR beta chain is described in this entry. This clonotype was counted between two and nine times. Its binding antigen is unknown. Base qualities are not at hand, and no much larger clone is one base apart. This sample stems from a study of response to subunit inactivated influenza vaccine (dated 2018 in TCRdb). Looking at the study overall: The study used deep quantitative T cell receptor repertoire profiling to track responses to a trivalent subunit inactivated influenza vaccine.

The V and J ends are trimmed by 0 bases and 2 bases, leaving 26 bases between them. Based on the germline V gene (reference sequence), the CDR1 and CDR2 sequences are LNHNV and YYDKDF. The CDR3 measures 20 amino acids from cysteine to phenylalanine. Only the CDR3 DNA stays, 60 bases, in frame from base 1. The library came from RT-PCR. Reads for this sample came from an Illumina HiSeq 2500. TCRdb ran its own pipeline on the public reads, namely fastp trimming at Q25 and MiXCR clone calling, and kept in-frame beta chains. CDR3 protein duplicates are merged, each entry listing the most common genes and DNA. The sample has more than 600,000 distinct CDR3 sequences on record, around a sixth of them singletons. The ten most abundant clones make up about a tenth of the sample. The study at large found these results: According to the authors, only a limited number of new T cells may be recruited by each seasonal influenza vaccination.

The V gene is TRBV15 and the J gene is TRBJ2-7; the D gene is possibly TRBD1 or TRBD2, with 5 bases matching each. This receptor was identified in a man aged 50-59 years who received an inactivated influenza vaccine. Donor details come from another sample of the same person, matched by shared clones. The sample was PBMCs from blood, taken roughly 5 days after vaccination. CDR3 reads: CATSRDRFDELGAKPYEQYF. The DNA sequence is TGTGCCACCAGCAGAGACCGATTTGATGAACTAGGGGCAAAACCCTACGAGCAGTACTTC.